The 6 T cell receptor beta chains below were found in one sample sequenced in a study of long-term antiretroviral therapy in people with HIV. Samples were assayed with immunoSEQ v3.0 at survey level. TCRdb's copy holds only in-frame clones and misses some; the assay was immunoSEQ multiplex PCR. The table includes tens of thousands of clones, about 95% detected once. This specimen consisted of unsorted PBMCs, obtained 5.3 years after starting antiretroviral therapy. The source is a man between 45 and 60 years old with HIV.

The V gene is TRBV4-3, the J gene TRBJ2-3; D might be TRBD2 (6 bases). The CDR3 contains 16 residues. The V gene lost 2 bases and the J gene lost 3 bases, with 15 bases spanning the gap. Per the germline V gene, CDR1 is LGHNA and CDR2 is YSLEER. DNA of the CDR3: TGCGCCAGCAGCCAACTTGGGGGAGGTGGTACAGATACGCAGTATTTT. Its translation: CASSQLGGGGTDTQYF.

J is TRBJ2-2 and V is TRBV10-1; 13 bases agree with TRBD2. Germline values: CDR1 WNHNN, CDR2 SYGVQD (reference sequence). J gave up 6 bases and V 4 bases, and 2 bases lay outside the gene matches. The CDR3 has 15 amino acids. Written as DNA, the CDR3 is TGCGCCAGCAGTGGGACTAGCGGGGGTGCCGGGGAGCTGTTTTTT. The encoded protein is CASSGTSGGAGELFF.

This clone was seen a single time. The chain couples TRBV27 to TRBJ2-3; TRBD2 agrees at 13 bases. This CDR3 is built from 17 residues. From germline, CDR1 is MNHEY and CDR2 SMNVEV (reference sequence). V lost 5 bases to trimming and J lost 3 bases; unmatched junction nucleotides: 8. CDR3 bases: TGTGCCAGCAGTCCCGGACTAGCGGGGGTGATGACAGATACGCAGTATTTT. It specifies CASSPGLAGVMTDTQYF.

This rearrangement joins TRBV29-1 to TRBJ2-3, with TRBD2 matching over 8 bases. V lost 7 bases and J lost 2; bases outside the gene matches: 8. The CDR3 spans 14 residues. The germline gives CDR1 SQVTM, CDR2 ANQGSEA. The CDR3 loop is CSARTRGDTDTQYF. The CDR3 bases are TGCAGCGCCAGAACGCGGGGGGACACAGATACGCAGTATTTT.

This chain joins TRBV6-5 and TRBJ1-2, with a possible D match to TRBD1 (5 bases). The CDR3 has 14 amino acids. Trimming left V 8 bases short and J 0 bases short, with 13 bases between. CDR1 and CDR2 from the germline V gene are MNHEY and SVGAGI. The CDR3 reads CASSEGTANYGYTF. The CDR3 DNA reads TGTGCCAGCTCCGAAGGGACGGCTAACTATGGCTACACCTTC.

The chain has TRBV6-1 and TRBJ2-2; the D gene could be TRBD1 or TRBD2 (6 bases each). The germline V gene encodes CDR1 MNHNS and CDR2 SASEGT. V lost 6 bases and J 7 bases, leaving 18 bases between the germline ends. This CDR3 spans 15 amino acids. The CDR3 region is CASRRSGAVGGELFF. CDR3 nucleotides: TGTGCCAGCAGGAGGTCGGGGGCCGTCGGCGGGGAGCTGTTTTTT.